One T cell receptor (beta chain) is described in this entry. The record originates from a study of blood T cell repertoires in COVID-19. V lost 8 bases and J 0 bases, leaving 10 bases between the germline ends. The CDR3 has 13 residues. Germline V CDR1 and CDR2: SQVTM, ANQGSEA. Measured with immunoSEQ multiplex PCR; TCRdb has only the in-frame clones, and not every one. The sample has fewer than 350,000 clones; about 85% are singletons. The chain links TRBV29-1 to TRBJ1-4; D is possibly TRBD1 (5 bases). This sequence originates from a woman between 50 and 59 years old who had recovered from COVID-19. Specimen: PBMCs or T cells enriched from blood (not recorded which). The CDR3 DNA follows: TGCAGCATAGGGGATTCAACTAATGAAAAACTGTTTTTT. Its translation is CSIGDSTNEKLFF.